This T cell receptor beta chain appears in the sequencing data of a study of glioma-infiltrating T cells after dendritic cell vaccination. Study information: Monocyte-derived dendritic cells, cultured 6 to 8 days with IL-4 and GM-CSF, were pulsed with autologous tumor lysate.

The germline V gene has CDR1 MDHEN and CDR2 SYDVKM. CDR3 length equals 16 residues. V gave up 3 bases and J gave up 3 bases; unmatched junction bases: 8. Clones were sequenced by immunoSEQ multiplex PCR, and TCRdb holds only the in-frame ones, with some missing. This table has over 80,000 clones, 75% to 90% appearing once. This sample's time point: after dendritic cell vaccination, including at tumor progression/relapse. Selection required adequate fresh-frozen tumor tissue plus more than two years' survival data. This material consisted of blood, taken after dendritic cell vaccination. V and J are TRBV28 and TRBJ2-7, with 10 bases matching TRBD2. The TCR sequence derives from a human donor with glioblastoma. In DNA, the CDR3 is TGTGCCAGCAGTTTGCCTAGCGGGAGAGGGGACTACGAGCAGTACGTC. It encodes CASSLPSGRGDYEQYV.